The T cell receptor beta chain described here comes from a study of blood T cell repertoires in COVID-19. The CDR3 runs to 16 residues. CDR1 and CDR2 from the germline V gene are SGHTA and FQGNSA. The junction had 7 bases not matched to a gene; V was cut back by 1 base and J by 7 bases. Assay used: immunoSEQ multiplex PCR; TCRdb lists only in-frame clones, some missing. The sample consists of about 230,000 clones, 81% of them appearing once. Material for sequencing was peripheral blood. This chain connects TRBV7-2 to TRBJ2-2; 9 nucleotides align to TRBD2. The clonotype originates from a woman older than 75 with acute or convalescent COVID-19. CDR3 sequence: CASSLGGGASNGELFF. CDR3 DNA sequence: TGTGCCAGCAGCTTAGGCGGGGGGGCCTCTAACGGGGAGCTGTTTTTT.